The 18 T cell receptor beta chains presented below share a single source sample, sequenced in a study of cytomegalovirus exposure and HLA in healthy donors. With 60 Vbeta and 13 Jbeta primers, the PCR was carried out. Clones were read by immunoSEQ multiplex PCR, and TCRdb kept only the in-frame ones, dropping some. The sample holds fewer than 300,000 clones; roughly 80% are singletons and the top ten take around 0.33%. The specimen was PBMCs. The source of these receptors is a girl aged 2 to 9 in good health and CMV-seronegative.

The V and J genes are TRBV6-5 and TRBJ1-2; the match to TRBD1 covers 8 bases. Germline V gene data show CDR1 as MNHEY and CDR2 as SVGAGI. The V gene end was trimmed by 5 bases and the J gene end by 8 bases; junction bases not matched to a gene: 7. The length of the CDR3 is 13 residues. The CDR3 protein is CASSRTGRTGYTF. The CDR3 DNA reads as TGTGCCAGCAGTCGGACAGGGAGGACGGGCTACACCTTC.

V is TRBV28 and J is TRBJ1-3; perhaps TRBD1 as D (6 bases). CDR3 length: 14 amino acids. V lost 4 bases to trimming and J lost 4 bases, with 11 bases between them. Germline V CDR1 and CDR2: MDHEN, SYDVKM. The CDR3 coding sequence is TGTGCCAGCAGTTCCCGAGACAGGGGAAACACCATATATTTT. This translates into CASSSRDRGNTIYF.

This chain connects TRBV5-1 to TRBJ2-2; maybe TRBD1 (5 bases). Germline CDR1 SGHRS, CDR2 YFSETQ. Trimming removed 0 bases from V and 4 bases from J, with 7 bases in between. This CDR3 comprises 14 residues. The CDR3: CASSLVRGTGELFF. In DNA form, the CDR3 reads TGCGCCAGCAGCTTGGTTAGGGGCACCGGGGAGCTGTTTTTT.

The rearrangement joins TRBV5-1 to TRBJ1-6, with 8 bases that match TRBD1. The V gene's germline CDR1 is SGHRS and CDR2 YFSETQ. The CDR3 is 16 amino acids. After removal of 3 bases from V and 5 bases from J, the junction contained 7 bases not matched to a gene. The CDR3: CASSSPGGLNNSPLHF. As DNA, the CDR3 is TGCGCCAGCAGCTCCCCAGGGGGCCTTAATAATTCACCCCTCCACTTT.

The rearrangement uses TRBV7-3 and TRBJ2-5; possible D gene TRBD2, 7 bases. Germline loops: CDR1 SGHTA, CDR2 FQGTGA. The V end was cut by 6 bases, the J end by 2 bases, with 16 bases between. The CDR3 loop spans 15 amino acids. CDR3 coding DNA: TGTGCCAGCAGTTCTTTAGGGGGGGCTCAAGAGACCCAGTACTTC. Protein: CASSSLGGAQETQYF.

This chain joins TRBV5-4 and TRBJ1-4, with a tentative D call TRBD1 (6 bases). V was cut by 3 bases and J by 3 bases, with 18 bases left in between. The germline CDR1 and CDR2 sequences are SGHNT and YYREEE (reference sequence). This CDR3 region has 17 residues. This CDR3 is CASSSSFRDTSNEKLFF. The CDR3 bases are TGTGCCAGCAGCTCATCTTTCCGGGACACATCTAATGAAAAACTGTTTTTT.

To note about this clone: This may arise from a read error, as a much more abundant clone is one base away. Other DNA sequences in the sample encode the same CDR3. The chain links TRBV11-2 to TRBJ1-1; D ambiguous. The germline V gene encodes CDR1 SGHAT and CDR2 FQNNGV. V was cut by 1 base and J by 1 base, with 4 bases left in between. The CDR3 length is 13 residues. The CDR3 is CASSLGGNTEAFF. CDR3 in DNA: TGTGCCAGCAGCTTAGGCGGGAACACTGAAGCTTTCTTT.

The gene calls are TRBV7-2 and TRBJ1-5; D is unresolved. The CDR3 totals 15 residues. The V end was cut by 1 base, the J end by 7 bases, with 14 bases between. Germline V gene lookup returns CDR1 SGHTA and CDR2 FQGNSA. CDR3 DNA: TGTGCCAGCAGCTTAGTCGCGGGGATAGGGCAGCCCCAGCATTTT. Its translation is CASSLVAGIGQPQHF.

CDR3 sequence reads: CAWGREPPLHF. In nucleotides, the CDR3 is TGTGCCTGGGGCCGGGAGCCACCCCTCCACTTT. The rearrangement links TRBV30 to TRBJ1-6, with D hard to call. Germline lookup yields CDR1 GTSNPN and CDR2 SVGIG (reference sequence). Trimming took 5 bases from V and 11 from J, leaving 10 bases between them. The CDR3 totals 11 residues. The full variable domain, completed using reference TRBV30 and TRBJ1-6, is SQTIHQWPATLVQPVGSPLSLECTVEGTSNPNLYWYRQAAGRGLQLLFYSVGIGQISSEVPQNLSASRPQDRQFILSSKKLLLSDSGFYLCAWGREPPLHFGNGTRLTVT.

The rearrangement links TRBV30 to TRBJ2-3, with a possible D match to TRBD2 (6 bases). The CDR3 is made up of 14 amino acids. Germline lookup yields CDR1 GTSNPN and CDR2 SVGIG (reference sequence). The V end lost 7 bases, the J end lost 0 bases, and 14 bases lay between the germline ends. DNA of the CDR3: TGTGCCTTCGCGGACTACGCTAGCACAGATACGCAGTATTTT. This translates into CAFADYASTDTQYF.

The rearrangement links TRBV28 to TRBJ2-2, with 10 bases identical to TRBD2. The CDR3 contains 19 residues. Germline values: CDR1 MDHEN, CDR2 SYDVKM. Unmatched junction bases numbered 14, after V lost 2 bases and J lost 5 bases. DNA of the CDR3: TGTGCCAGCAGTTTAGACAGAGCGGGAGGGCCGTTTCATACCGGGGAGCTGTTTTTT. Translated: CASSLDRAGGPFHTGELFF.

This rearrangement joins TRBV10-3 to TRBJ2-3, with unresolved D. This CDR3 is 14 amino acids long. Per germline, CDR1 ENHRY and CDR2 SYGVKD. V dropped 3 bases and J dropped 3 bases, with 10 bases sitting between them. CDR3 protein: CAISEKQRTDTQYF. CDR3 coding DNA: TGTGCCATCAGTGAAAAGCAGCGTACAGATACGCAGTATTTT.

The CDR3 DNA is TGTGCCAGCAGCTTAGGAAGGGTTGGGGGGGCTTTCTTT. Translation: CASSLGRVGGAFF. The chain has TRBV5-5 and TRBJ1-1, with D perhaps TRBD1 (5 bases). The CDR3 length is 13 residues. Germline V gene sequence: CDR1 SGHKS, CDR2 YYEKEE (reference sequence). The V end lost 2 bases, the J end lost 11 bases, and 16 bases lay between the germline ends.

This clone has only one observation. The chain carries TRBV7-9 and TRBJ2-1; D is unresolved. V was trimmed by 7 bases and J by 3 bases, leaving 10 bases between them. Germline CDR1 reads SEHNR; CDR2 reads FQNEAQ (reference sequence). This CDR3 comprises 13 residues. The CDR3 spells CASIGSGYNEQFF. The DNA for the CDR3 is TGTGCCAGCATCGGGTCGGGCTACAATGAGCAGTTCTTC.

The chain employs TRBV13 and TRBJ1-3; D may be TRBD1 (6 bases). The ends were cut back, 4 bases at V and 4 bases at J, with 14 bases in the middle. The CDR3 spans 15 residues. The germline V gene encodes CDR1 PRHDT and CDR2 FYEKMQ (reference sequence). The CDR3 loop reads CASSSTGQSGNTIYF. The CDR3 coding sequence is TGTGCCAGCAGCTCGACAGGCCAATCGGGAAACACCATATATTTT.

This chain links TRBV7-9 with TRBJ1-2; 9 bases match TRBD1. V lost 5 bases to trimming and J lost 4 bases; unmatched junction nucleotides: 14. Germline loops: CDR1 SEHNR, CDR2 FQNEAQ (reference sequence). This CDR3 has 17 residues. CDR3 region: CASSLAGTGTPGYGYTF. The CDR3 DNA reads as TGTGCCAGCAGCCTCGCCGGGACAGGGACCCCTGGCTATGGCTACACCTTC. The full variable domain, its missing parts supplied by reference TRBV7-9 and TRBJ1-2, is DTGVSQNPRHKITKRGQNVTFRCDPISEHNRLYWYRQTLGQGPEFLTYFQNEAQLEKSRLLSDRFSAERPKGSFSTLEIQRTEQGDSAMYLCASSLAGTGTPGYGYTFGSGTRLTVV.

This clone was seen just once. The rearrangement links TRBV30 to TRBJ1-4; D call uncertain. The CDR3 has 17 residues. The V and J ends lost 0 bases and 5 bases respectively, with 19 bases between them. Germline CDR1 and CDR2: GTSNPN and SVGIG (reference sequence). CDR3 DNA: TGTGCCTGGAGTGTATTCCCCCGAAGACCGGGGAATGAAAAACTGTTTTTT. Protein sequence: CAWSVFPRRPGNEKLFF.

The gene calls are TRBV5-4 and TRBJ1-1, with TRBD1 matching 10 bases. CDR1 is SGHNT, CDR2 YYREEE, per germline (reference sequence). Germline trimming cut 4 bases from V and 8 bases from J; bases unmatched to any gene: 17. CDR3 length: 17 residues. The CDR3 DNA reads TGTGCCAGCAGCCCGAGACAGGGGGCCCCGGTGAACGAAGAAGCTTTCTTT. It specifies CASSPRQGAPVNEEAFF.